Here is one T cell receptor beta chain with its context. The data belong to a study of blood T cells in healthy people across ages. Then a second PCR, running roughly 7 to 12 cycles, was carried out with a sample-barcoded 5' primer and a J-beta primer mix. TCRdb used MiXCR to reprocess the 5' RACE reads, holding one entry per CDR3 protein. The sample lists approximately 830,000 distinct CDR3 sequences; around 62% were seen once. Germline CDR1 is MDHEN and CDR2 is SYDVKM. V lost 3 bases and J 2 bases, leaving 11 bases between the germline ends. The CDR3 loop spans 14 amino acids. The chain links TRBV28 to TRBJ2-7; D uncertain. The origin of this receptor is a man aged 25-40 years in good health. The sample was blood. CDR3 loop: CASSFRNGPYEQYF. CDR3 coding DNA: TGTGCCAGCAGTTTCCGAAACGGCCCCTACGAGCAGTACTTC.